One T cell receptor beta chain is described in this entry. The antigen remains unidentified. Researchers ran the PCR with 60 Vbeta and 13 Jbeta primers. TCRdb's table, derived via immunoSEQ multiplex PCR, lists solely in-frame clones and lacks some. The data hold more than 130,000 clones, with roughly 83% observed a single time. The record originates from a study of cytomegalovirus exposure and HLA in healthy donors. The study, taken as a whole, reports: The study designated about 160 TCR beta chains cytomegalovirus-associated. In the analysis, some V segments, TRBV6-2 and TRBV6-3 included, were excluded as indistinguishable. A later analysis found that most CMV-associated TCR beta chains appeared HLA-restricted. After further analysis at a later stage, around 17,000 TCR beta sequences were associated with HLA alleles at 0.05 false discovery rate.

This CDR3 contains 15 residues. Trimming at V came to 2 bases and at J to 5 bases, leaving 3 bases not matched to a gene. CDR1 is SGDLS, CDR2 YYNGEE, per germline. Sequences were obtained from PBMCs. The chain couples TRBV9 to TRBJ2-5; TRBD2 agrees at 13 bases. The source is a man aged 35 to 55 in good health and CMV-seropositive. The CDR3, as DNA: TGTGCCAGCAGCGTGGGACTAGCGGGACGGGAGACCCAGTACTTC. It specifies CASSVGLAGRETQYF. The entire variable domain, with the rest obtained from reference TRBV9 and TRBJ2-5, is as follows: DSGVTQTPKHLITATGQRVTLRCSPRSGDLSVYWYQQSLDQGLQFLIQYYNGEERAKGNILERFSAQQFPDLHSELNLSSLELGDSALYFCASSVGLAGRETQYFGPGTRLLVL.